This T cell receptor (beta chain) originates from a study of shared clonotypes between healthy human individuals. General study results and limits: Rarefaction gave evidence that sorted-subset sequencing remained incomplete despite large depth. Estimated richness was generally greater in naive than memory subsets.

This clone was seen more than once but under ten times. Its cognate antigen is unknown. The same CDR3 is also encoded by other DNA sequences in this sample. Donors included only healthy HIV-negative adults lacking recent acute infections or vaccinations. Division of CD4+ cells produced a CD45RA+ naive subset and a CD45RA-negative memory subset. Sequencing used immunoSEQ multiplex PCR; TCRdb keeps in-frame clones, though not all of them. Among roughly 2 million clones listed, roughly 95% were seen once. The CDR3 is made up of 12 amino acids. CDR1 is MNHEY, CDR2 SMNVEV, per germline (reference sequence). V lost 0 bases to trimming and J lost 7 bases, with 1 base between them.

Material: naive CD4+ T cells sorted from blood. Subset noted: CD45RA+ positively selected. V usage is TRBV27 and J usage is TRBJ1-6, with D unclear. The TCR originated in a man aged 18-30 years in good health. CDR3 sequence (DNA): TGTGCCAGCAGTTTATCGAATTCACCCCTCCACTTT. Encoded protein: CASSLSNSPLHF.